These T cell receptor beta chains were read from a single sample in a study of molecular identifiers for immune sequencing clone quantification. Each CDR3 protein is one row after TCRdb ran MiXCR on the PCR reads. The data hold around 460,000 distinct CDR3 sequences, with about a fifth observed a single time. The sequenced material came from naive CD8+ T cells from blood, with Jurkat cell RNA spiked in. These receptors were taken from a human donor in good health. Some libraries in this study had Jurkat cell RNA spiked in. The CDR3 runs from the conserved cysteine through the conserved F or W. A D gene is named only where the DNA matches it firmly. A row's size may be missing; if present it is once, few, many or a size class.

J: TRBJ1-6; V: TRBV5-1; D: TRBD1; size: once; DNA: TGCGCCAGCAGCTTCGAGTCGGCGGACAGGGTGGATTCACCCCTCCACTTT; CDR3: CASSFESADRVDSPLHF
J: TRBJ2-7; V: TRBV11-2; D: .; size: few; DNA: TGTGCCAGCACCTTAAATACAGGGAATCACGAGCAGTACTTC; CDR3: CASTLNTGNHEQYF
J: TRBJ2-2; V: TRBV6-5; D: TRBD2; size: few; DNA: TGTGCCAGCAGTTACTCGAAAGTCCAGCGGGAGAGCACCGGGGAGCTGTTTTTT; CDR3: CASSYSKVQRESTGELFF
J: TRBJ2-1; V: TRBV6-2/TRBV6-3; D: TRBD1; size: many; DNA: TGTGCCAGCACTGACAGGGGGCAGAGTGAGCAGTTCTTC; CDR3: CASTDRGQSEQFF
J: TRBJ2-7; V: TRBV19; D: TRBD1; size: many; DNA: TGTGCCAGTAGTACCGGGACAGGGGGTTACGAGCAGTACTTC; CDR3: CASSTGTGGYEQYF
J: TRBJ1-6; V: TRBV7-9; D: .; size: many; DNA: TGTGCCAGCAGCTCCTATAATTCACCCCTCCACTTT; CDR3: CASSSYNSPLHF
J: TRBJ2-3; V: TRBV11-2; D: .; size: .; DNA: TGTGCCAGCAGCTCTACTATGCCAGATACGCAGTATTTT; CDR3: CASSSTMPDTQYF
J: TRBJ1-5; V: TRBV12-3/TRBV12-4; D: .; size: .; DNA: TGTGCCAGCAGTCCAGGGACATATAATCAGCCCCAGCATTTT; CDR3: CASSPGTYNQPQHF
J: TRBJ1-1; V: TRBV6-5; D: .; size: .; DNA: TGTGCCGGATTAGTTGGGGGGGTAGGTACTGAAGCTTTCTTT; CDR3: CAGLVGGVGTEAFF
J: TRBJ2-7; V: TRBV4-3; D: .; size: many; DNA: TGCGCCAGCAGCCAATCACTTACAGGGTCCTCCTACGAGCAGTACTTC; CDR3: CASSQSLTGSSYEQYF
J: TRBJ2-1; V: TRBV4-1; D: .; size: .; DNA: TGCGCCAGCAGCCCCTTTGGGGCCAACTCCTACAATGAGCAGTTCTTC; CDR3: CASSPFGANSYNEQFF
J: TRBJ2-3; V: TRBV6-2/TRBV6-3; D: .; size: .; DNA: TGTGCCAGCGGCCAGGCGAACACAGATACGCAGTATTTT; CDR3: CASGQANTDTQYF
J: TRBJ2-3; V: TRBV23-1; D: .; size: many; DNA: TGCGCCAGCAGTCAAGGGGAAACAGATACGCAGTATTTT; CDR3: CASSQGETDTQYF
J: TRBJ2-7; V: TRBV6-6; D: .; size: few; DNA: TGTGCCAGCAGTTACGATTTTGACAGCTCCTACGAGCAGTACTTC; CDR3: CASSYDFDSSYEQYF
J: TRBJ2-1; V: TRBV30; D: TRBD1; size: many; DNA: TGTGCCTGGAGTCAGGGGGATGAGCAGTTCTTC; CDR3: CAWSQGDEQFF
J: TRBJ2-2; V: TRBV20-1; D: .; size: many; DNA: TGCAGTGCTAGAGATGGGTCGACCGGGGAGCTGTTTTTT; CDR3: CSARDGSTGELFF
J: TRBJ2-1; V: TRBV6-5; D: TRBD1; size: .; DNA: TGTGCCACCTACCCTCCGGGACAGATATACAATGAGCAGTTCTTC; CDR3: CATYPPGQIYNEQFF
J: TRBJ2-1; V: TRBV7-9; D: .; size: .; DNA: TGTGCCAGCAGCCCGATCTACCGTGTCACCTACAATGAGCAGTTCTTC; CDR3: CASSPIYRVTYNEQFF
J: TRBJ2-1; V: TRBV4-3; D: .; size: few; DNA: TGCGCCAGCAGCCAAGGGTCGCTTTACAATGAGCAGTTCTTC; CDR3: CASSQGSLYNEQFF
J: TRBJ1-6; V: TRBV20-1; D: .; size: few; DNA: TGCAGTGCTAGAGATCATAACGTCGGGGGGACCTATAATTCACCCCTCCACTTT; CDR3: CSARDHNVGGTYNSPLHF
J: TRBJ2-7; V: TRBV27; D: .; size: few; DNA: TGTGCCAGCAGCCTACTAACTTCCCCCTACGAGCAGTACTTC; CDR3: CASSLLTSPYEQYF
J: TRBJ2-5; V: TRBV9; D: .; size: few; DNA: TGTGCCAGCAGCGCCAATGGACAGCAAGAGACCCAGTACTTC; CDR3: CASSANGQQETQYF
J: TRBJ1-1; V: TRBV7-9; D: .; size: many; DNA: TGTGCCAGCAGCTTAGCGGGAGGAGTTAGGACTGAAGCTTTCTTT; CDR3: CASSLAGGVRTEAFF